The following is a T cell receptor beta chain sequence with its context. The antigen is unknown. V shed 6 bases and J 5 bases; nucleotides not matched to a gene: 7. This CDR3 has 13 amino acids. Per germline, CDR1 LNHDA and CDR2 SQIVND (reference sequence). This sample was included in a study of Ad26.COV2.S vaccination and SARS-CoV-2 variants. Whole-study context: The donor was enrolled in the Ad26.COV2.S arm of the COV1001 trial.

Points from the study as a whole: Placebo recipients had lower spike-specific TCR breadth than vaccine recipients. Vaccine recipients and placebo recipients showed similar non-spike TCR breadth.

The treatment here: around 19 received Ad26.COV2.S at low or high dose, single or two shots; several received placebo; per-sample allocation not given. The investigators took samples on day 63 after the first vaccine or placebo injection. Vaccination used an Ad26 vector expressing Wuhan-strain SARS-CoV-2 spike. Profiled with immunoSEQ multiplex PCR; TCRdb holds only in-frame clones, not every one. The table includes 350,000 to 450,000 clones, about 92% detected once. This TCR was sampled from a person between 18 and 65 years old who received the Ad26.COV2.S COVID-19 vaccine or a placebo. This material consisted of peripheral blood, taken in a trial of Ad26.COV2.S vaccine versus placebo. The chain links TRBV19 to TRBJ2-7; 7 positions match TRBD1. The CDR3 DNA reads as TGTGCCAGTAGCCCTACAGGGGCCCACGAGCAGTACTTC. Amino acid sequence: CASSPTGAHEQYF.